This T cell receptor beta chain was recovered during a study of Tregs in tolerant kidney transplant recipients. Regarding the study as a whole: This study did not directly address biological reproducibility. Validation in larger populations is needed because few patients were studied.

The CDR3 totals 16 residues. The ends were cut back, 4 bases at V and 8 bases at J, with 21 bases in the middle. CDR1 and CDR2 from the germline V gene are SGHRS and YFSETQ. Regarding this clone: No antigen is known for it.

Thawed PBMCs were FACS-sorted into unstimulated CD4+CD25+CD127- regulatory T cells, CD4+CD25- non-regulatory cells, CD4 and CD8 cells. TCRdb's table, derived via immunoSEQ multiplex PCR, lists solely in-frame clones and lacks some. The data contain 240,000 or so clones, 65% to 85% of them singletons. The gene calls are TRBV5-1 and TRBJ1-4; tentatively, D is TRBD1 (6 bases). The TCR was taken from a human donor in good health. Sequenced material: CD4+ T cells from blood. In DNA form, the CDR3 reads TGCGCCAGCAGCACGTTCGGGACAACCCTCTCCGAAAAACTGTTTTTT. Translation: CASSTFGTTLSEKLFF.